The 3 T cell receptor beta chains in this list originate from one sample, sequenced in a study of T cell changes during pregnancy in multiple sclerosis. Data came from immunoSEQ multiplex PCR; TCRdb stores just in-frame clones and leaves some out. The sample holds some 52,000 clones, roughly 92% seen once. The sequencing used CD4+ T cells from peripheral blood mononuclear cells, collected in the third trimester of pregnancy. These receptors were obtained from a female donor with multiple sclerosis, enrolled in a pregnancy study.

V and J are TRBV7-3 and TRBJ2-2; no definite D call. Germline CDR1 reads SGHTA; CDR2 reads FQGTGA. There are 13 residues in the CDR3. Trimming stripped 5 bases from V and 6 bases from J, with 10 bases between. As DNA, the CDR3 is TGTGCCAGCAGCCCTCCCTCGTCCGGGGAGCTGTTTTTT. Protein product: CASSPPSSGELFF. Using reference TRBV7-3 and TRBJ2-2 for the parts outside the CDR3, the full variable domain is GAGVSQTPSNKVTEKGKYVELRCDPISGHTALYWYRQSLGQGPEFLIYFQGTGAADDSGLPNDRFFAVRPEGSVSTLKIQRTERGDSAVYLCASSPPSSGELFFGEGSRLTVL.

This chain links TRBV7-6 with TRBJ1-2; D perhaps matches TRBD1 (6 bases). The germline gives CDR1 SGHVS, CDR2 FNYEAQ. Trimming pared 5 bases from V and 0 bases from J, leaving 10 bases between. The CDR3 extends over 14 amino acids. Here the CDR3 reads CASSPTGSNYGYTF. For the CDR3, the DNA is TGTGCCAGCAGCCCAACAGGGTCTAACTATGGCTACACCTTC. Together with reference TRBV7-6 and TRBJ1-2, the CDR3 gives the full variable domain: GAGVSQSPRYKVTKRGQDVALRCDPISGHVSLYWYRQALGQGPEFLTYFNYEAQQDKSGLPNDRFSAERPEGSISTLTIQRTEQRDSAMYRCASSPTGSNYGYTFGSGTRLTVV.

This clone came up a few times. The chain employs TRBV2 and TRBJ1-1; D is perhaps TRBD1 (5 bases). Trimming left V 6 bases short and J 6 bases short, with 11 bases between. Germline V gene data show CDR1 as SNHLY and CDR2 as FYNNEI. This CDR3 has 12 residues. CDR3 protein: CASSYQQAEAFF. CDR3 DNA sequence: TGTGCCAGCAGCTATCAACAGGCTGAAGCTTTCTTT. Using reference TRBV2 and TRBJ1-1 for the parts outside the CDR3, the full variable domain is EPEVTQTPSHQVTQMGQEVILRCVPISNHLYFYWYRQILGQKVEFLVSFYNNEISEKSEIFDDQFSVERPDGSNFTLKIRSTKLEDSAMYFCASSYQQAEAFFGQGTRLTVV.